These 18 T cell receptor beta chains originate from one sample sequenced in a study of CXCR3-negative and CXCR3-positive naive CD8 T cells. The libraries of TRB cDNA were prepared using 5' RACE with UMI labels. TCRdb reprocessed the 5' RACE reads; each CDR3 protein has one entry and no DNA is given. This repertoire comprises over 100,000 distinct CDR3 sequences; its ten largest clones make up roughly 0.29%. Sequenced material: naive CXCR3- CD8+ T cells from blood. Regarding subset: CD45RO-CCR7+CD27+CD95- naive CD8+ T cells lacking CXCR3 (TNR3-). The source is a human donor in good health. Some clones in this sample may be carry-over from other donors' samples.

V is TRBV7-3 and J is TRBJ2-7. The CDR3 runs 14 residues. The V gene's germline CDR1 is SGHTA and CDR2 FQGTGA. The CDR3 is CASSLAGGSNEQYF.

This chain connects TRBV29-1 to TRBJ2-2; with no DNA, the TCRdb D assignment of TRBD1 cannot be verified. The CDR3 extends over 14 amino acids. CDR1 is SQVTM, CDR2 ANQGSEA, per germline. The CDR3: CSVSPGQGSGELFF.

CDR3 region: CATSRGWAEQETQYF. V gene TRBV15 combines with J gene TRBJ2-5; TCRdb lists TRBD2, though no DNA is available to test this call. The length of the CDR3 is 15 residues. CDR1 and CDR2 from the germline V gene are LNHNV and YYDKDF (reference sequence).

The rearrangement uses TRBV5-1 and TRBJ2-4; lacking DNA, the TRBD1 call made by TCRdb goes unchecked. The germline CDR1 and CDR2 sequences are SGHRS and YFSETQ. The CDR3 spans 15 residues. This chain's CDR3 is CASSLEGQGHDIQYF.

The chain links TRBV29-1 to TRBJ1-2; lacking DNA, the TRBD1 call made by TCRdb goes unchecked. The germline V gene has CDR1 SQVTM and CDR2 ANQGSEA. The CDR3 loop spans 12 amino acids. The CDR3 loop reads CSVVGTAYGYTF.

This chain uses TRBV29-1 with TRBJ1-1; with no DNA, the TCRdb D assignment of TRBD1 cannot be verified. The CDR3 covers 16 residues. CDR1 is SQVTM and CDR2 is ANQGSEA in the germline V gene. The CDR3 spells CSVELIEGAADAEAFF. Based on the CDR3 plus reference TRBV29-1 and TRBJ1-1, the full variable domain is SAVISQKPSRDICQRGTSLTIQCQVDSQVTMMFWYRQQPGQSLTLIATANQGSEATYESGFVIDKFPISRPNLTFSTLTVSNMSPEDSSIYLCSVELIEGAADAEAFFGQGTRLTVV.

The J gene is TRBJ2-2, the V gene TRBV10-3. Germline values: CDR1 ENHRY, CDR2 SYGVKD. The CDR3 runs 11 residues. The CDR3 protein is CAISAAGELFF.

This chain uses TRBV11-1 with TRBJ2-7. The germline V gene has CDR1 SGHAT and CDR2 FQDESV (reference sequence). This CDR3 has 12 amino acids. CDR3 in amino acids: CASSDGSYEQYF.

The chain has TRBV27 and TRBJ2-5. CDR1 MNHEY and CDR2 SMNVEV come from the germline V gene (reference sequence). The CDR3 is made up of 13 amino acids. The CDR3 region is CASSLSSQETQYF.

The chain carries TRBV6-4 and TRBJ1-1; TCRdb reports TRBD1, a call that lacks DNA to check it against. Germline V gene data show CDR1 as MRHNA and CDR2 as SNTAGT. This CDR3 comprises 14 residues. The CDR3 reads CASSEGPMNTEAFF.

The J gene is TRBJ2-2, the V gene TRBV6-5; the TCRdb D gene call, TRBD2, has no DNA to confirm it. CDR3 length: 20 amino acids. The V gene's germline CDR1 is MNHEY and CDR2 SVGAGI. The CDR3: CASSYDRGLPTGWDTGELFF.

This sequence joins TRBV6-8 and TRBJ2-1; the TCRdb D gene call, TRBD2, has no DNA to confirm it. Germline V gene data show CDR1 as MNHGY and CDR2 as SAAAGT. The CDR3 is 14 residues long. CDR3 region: CASSGLAVYNEQFF.

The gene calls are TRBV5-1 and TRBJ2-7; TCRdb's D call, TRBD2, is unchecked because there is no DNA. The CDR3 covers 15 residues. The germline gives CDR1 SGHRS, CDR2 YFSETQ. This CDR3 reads CASSVTSGKTYEQYF.

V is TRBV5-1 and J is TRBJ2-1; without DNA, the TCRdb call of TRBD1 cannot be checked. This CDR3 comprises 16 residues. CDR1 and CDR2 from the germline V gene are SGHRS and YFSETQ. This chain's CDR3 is CASSLAGTGPYNEQFF.

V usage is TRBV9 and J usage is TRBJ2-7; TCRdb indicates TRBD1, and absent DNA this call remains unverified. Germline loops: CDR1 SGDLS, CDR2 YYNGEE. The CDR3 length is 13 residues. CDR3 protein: CASSVTGSGEQYF. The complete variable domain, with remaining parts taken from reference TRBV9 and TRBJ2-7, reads DSGVTQTPKHLITATGQRVTLRCSPRSGDLSVYWYQQSLDQGLQFLIQYYNGEERAKGNILERFSAQQFPDLHSELNLSSLELGDSALYFCASSVTGSGEQYFGPGTRLTVT.

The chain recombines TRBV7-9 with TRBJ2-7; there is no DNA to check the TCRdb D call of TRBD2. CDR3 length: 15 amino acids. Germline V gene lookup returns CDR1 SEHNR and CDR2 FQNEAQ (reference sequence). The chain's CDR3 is CASGPGTSATYEQYF.

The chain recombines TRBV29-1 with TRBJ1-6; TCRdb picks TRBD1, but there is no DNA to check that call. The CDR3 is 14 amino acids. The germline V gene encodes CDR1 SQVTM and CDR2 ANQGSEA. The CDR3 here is CSVTTGGVNSPLHF. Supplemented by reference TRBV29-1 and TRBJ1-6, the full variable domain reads SAVISQKPSRDICQRGTSLTIQCQVDSQVTMMFWYRQQPGQSLTLIATANQGSEATYESGFVIDKFPISRPNLTFSTLTVSNMSPEDSSIYLCSVTTGGVNSPLHFGNGTRLTVT.

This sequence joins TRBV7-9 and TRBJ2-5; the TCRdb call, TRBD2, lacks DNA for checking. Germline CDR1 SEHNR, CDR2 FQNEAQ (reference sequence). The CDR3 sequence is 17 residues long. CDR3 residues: CASSFGATSGGRETQYF.